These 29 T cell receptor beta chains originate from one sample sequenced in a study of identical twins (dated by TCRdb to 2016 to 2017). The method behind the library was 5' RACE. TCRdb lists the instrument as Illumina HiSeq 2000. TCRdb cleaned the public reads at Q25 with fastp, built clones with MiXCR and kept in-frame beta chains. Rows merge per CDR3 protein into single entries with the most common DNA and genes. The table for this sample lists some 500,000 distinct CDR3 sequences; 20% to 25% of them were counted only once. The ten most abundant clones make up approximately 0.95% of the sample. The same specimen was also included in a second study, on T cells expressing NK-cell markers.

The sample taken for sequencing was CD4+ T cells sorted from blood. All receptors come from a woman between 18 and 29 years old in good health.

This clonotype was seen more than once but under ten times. The CDR3 sequence is CASNDAGLFYGYTF. The CDR3 DNA follows: TGTGCCAGCAACGATGCTGGACTGTTCTATGGCTACACCTTC. This chain uses TRBV7-9 with TRBJ1-2; D is unresolved. The CDR3 is 14 amino acids. CDR1 SEHNR and CDR2 FQNEAQ come from the germline V gene (reference sequence). V was trimmed by 7 bases and J by 4 bases, leaving 16 bases between them.

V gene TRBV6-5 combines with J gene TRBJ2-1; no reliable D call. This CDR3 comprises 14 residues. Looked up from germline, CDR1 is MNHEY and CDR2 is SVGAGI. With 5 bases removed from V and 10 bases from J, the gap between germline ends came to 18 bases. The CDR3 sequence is CASSLLPTSHEQFF. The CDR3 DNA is TGTGCCAGCAGTCTACTACCGACCTCTCACGAGCAGTTCTTC.

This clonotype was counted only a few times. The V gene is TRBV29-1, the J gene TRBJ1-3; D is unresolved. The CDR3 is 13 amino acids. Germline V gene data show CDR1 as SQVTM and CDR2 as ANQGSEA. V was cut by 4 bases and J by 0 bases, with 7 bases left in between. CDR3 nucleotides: TGCAGCGTTGCACGGAACTCTGGAAACACCATATATTTT. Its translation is CSVARNSGNTIYF.

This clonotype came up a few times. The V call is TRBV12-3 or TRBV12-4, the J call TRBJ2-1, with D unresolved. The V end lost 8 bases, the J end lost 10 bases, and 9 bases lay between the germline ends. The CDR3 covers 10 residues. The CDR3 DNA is TGTGCCAGCGGTAGGCAGGAGCAGTTCTTC. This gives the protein CASGRQEQFF.

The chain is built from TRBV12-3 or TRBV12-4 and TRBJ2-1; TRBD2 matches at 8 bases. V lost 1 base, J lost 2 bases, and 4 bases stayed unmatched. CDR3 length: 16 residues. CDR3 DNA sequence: TGTGCCAGCAGTTTAGGCGGGGGGTCCACCTACAATGAGCAGTTCTTC. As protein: CASSLGGGSTYNEQFF.

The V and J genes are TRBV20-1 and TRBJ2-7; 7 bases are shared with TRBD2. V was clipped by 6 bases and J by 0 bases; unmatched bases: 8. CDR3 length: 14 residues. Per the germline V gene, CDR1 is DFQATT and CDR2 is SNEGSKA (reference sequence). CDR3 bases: TGCAGTGCCGCCCCAAGCGGGGTCTCCTACGAGCAGTACTTC. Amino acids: CSAAPSGVSYEQYF.

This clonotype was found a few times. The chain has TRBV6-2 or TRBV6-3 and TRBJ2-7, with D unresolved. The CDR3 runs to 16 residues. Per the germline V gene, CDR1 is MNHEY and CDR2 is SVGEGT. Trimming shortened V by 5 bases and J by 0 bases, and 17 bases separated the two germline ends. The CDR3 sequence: CASSKTVGRSSYEQYF. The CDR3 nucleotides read TGTGCCAGCAGTAAAACCGTCGGACGGAGCTCCTACGAGCAGTACTTC.

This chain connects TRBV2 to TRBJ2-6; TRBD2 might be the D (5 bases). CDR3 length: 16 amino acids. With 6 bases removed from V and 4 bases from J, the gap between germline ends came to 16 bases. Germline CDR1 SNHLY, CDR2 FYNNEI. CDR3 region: CASSPGRRLGANVLTF. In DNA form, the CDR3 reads TGTGCCAGCAGCCCCGGACGGAGGTTAGGGGCCAACGTCCTGACTTTC.

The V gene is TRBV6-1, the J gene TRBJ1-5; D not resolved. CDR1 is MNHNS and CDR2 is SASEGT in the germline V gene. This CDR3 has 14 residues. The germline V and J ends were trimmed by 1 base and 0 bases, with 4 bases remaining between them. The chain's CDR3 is CASSEVGSNQPQHF. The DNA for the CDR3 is TGTGCCAGCAGTGAAGTCGGTAGCAATCAGCCCCAGCATTTT.

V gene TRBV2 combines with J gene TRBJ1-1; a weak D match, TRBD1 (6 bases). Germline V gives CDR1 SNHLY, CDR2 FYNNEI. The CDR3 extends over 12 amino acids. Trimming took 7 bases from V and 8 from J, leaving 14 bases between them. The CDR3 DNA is TGTGCCAGCAATCGTAGAGGACAGGAAGCTTTCTTT. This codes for CASNRRGQEAFF.

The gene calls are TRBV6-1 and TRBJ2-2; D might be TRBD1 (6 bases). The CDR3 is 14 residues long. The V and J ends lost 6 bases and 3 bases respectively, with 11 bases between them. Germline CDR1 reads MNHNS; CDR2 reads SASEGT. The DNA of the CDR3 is TGTGCCAGCAGATCACAGGGCTACACCGGGGAGCTGTTTTTT. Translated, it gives CASRSQGYTGELFF.

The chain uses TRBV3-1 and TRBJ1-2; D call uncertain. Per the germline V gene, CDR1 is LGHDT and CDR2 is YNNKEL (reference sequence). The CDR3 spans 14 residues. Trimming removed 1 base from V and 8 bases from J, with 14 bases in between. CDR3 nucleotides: TGTGCCAGCAGCCAAGCCCAGGATAACAGAGGCTACACCTTC. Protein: CASSQAQDNRGYTF.

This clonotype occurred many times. The chain's CDR3 is CSASQEYQPQHF. CDR3 bases: TGCAGTGCTTCACAGGAATATCAGCCCCAGCATTTT. This chain links TRBV20-1 with TRBJ1-5, with D possibly TRBD1 on 5 matching bases. The CDR3 extends over 12 amino acids. Germline lookup yields CDR1 DFQATT and CDR2 SNEGSKA (reference sequence). Trimming stripped 5 bases from V and 5 bases from J, with 10 bases between.

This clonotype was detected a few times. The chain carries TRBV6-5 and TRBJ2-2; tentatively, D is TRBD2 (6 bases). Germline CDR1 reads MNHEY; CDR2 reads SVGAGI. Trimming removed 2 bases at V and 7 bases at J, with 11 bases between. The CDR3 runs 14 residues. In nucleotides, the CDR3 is TGTGCCAGCAGTTACGGGGGGTTTGGCGGGGAGCTGTTTTTT. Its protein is CASSYGGFGGELFF.

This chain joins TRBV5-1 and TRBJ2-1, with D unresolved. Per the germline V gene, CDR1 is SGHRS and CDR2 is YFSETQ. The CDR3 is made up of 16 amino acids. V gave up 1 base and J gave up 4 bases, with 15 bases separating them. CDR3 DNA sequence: TGCGCCAGCAGCTTGATTGGGGAAGTAGATTACAATGAGCAGTTCTTC. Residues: CASSLIGEVDYNEQFF.

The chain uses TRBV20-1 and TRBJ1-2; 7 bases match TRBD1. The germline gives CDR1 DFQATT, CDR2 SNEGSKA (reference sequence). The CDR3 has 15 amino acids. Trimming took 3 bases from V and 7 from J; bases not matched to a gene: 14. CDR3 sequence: CSASRDSPSSGGYTF. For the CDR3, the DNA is TGCAGTGCTAGTCGGGACAGCCCTTCGTCGGGTGGCTACACCTTC.

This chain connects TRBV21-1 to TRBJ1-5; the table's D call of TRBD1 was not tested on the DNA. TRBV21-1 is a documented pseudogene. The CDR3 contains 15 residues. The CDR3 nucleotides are TGTGCCAGCAGACCGTTCGGACAGGTGGATCAGCCCCAGCATTTT. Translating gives CASRPFGQVDQPQHF.

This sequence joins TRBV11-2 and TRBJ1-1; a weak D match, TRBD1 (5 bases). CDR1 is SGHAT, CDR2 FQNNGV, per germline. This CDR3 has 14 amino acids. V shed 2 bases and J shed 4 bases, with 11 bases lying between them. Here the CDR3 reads CASSLIGRGTEAFF. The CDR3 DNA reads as TGTGCCAGCAGCTTAATTGGGAGGGGCACTGAAGCTTTCTTT. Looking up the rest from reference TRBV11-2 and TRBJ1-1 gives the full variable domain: EAGVAQSPRYKIIEKRQSVAFWCNPISGHATLYWYQQILGQGPKLLIQFQNNGVVDDSQLPKDRFSAERLKGVDSTLKIQPAKLEDSAVYLCASSLIGRGTEAFFGQGTRLTVV.

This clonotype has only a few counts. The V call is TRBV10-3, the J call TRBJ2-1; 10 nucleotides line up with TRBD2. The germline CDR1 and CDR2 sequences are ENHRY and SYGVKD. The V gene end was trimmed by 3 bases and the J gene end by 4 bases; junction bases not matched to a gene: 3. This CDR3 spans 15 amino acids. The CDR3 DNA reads TGTGCCATCAGTGATGGTAGCGGGAGGTACAATGAGCAGTTCTTC. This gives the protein CAISDGSGRYNEQFF.

CDR3 amino acids: CSARRTSGNEQFF. CDR3 coding DNA: TGCAGTGCTAGACGGACTAGCGGCAATGAGCAGTTCTTC. The rearrangement links TRBV20-1 to TRBJ2-1; 10 bases map to TRBD2. CDR3 size: 13 residues. Germline V gene sequence: CDR1 DFQATT, CDR2 SNEGSKA (reference sequence). The junction had 1 base not matched to a gene; V was cut back by 2 bases and J by 6 bases.

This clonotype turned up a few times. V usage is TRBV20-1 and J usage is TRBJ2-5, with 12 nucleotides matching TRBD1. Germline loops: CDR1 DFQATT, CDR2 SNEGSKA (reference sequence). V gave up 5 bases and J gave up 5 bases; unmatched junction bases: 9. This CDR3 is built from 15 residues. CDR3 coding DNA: TGCAGTGCTCCATCGGCGGGACAGGGGGCGGAGACCCAGTACTTC. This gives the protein CSAPSAGQGAETQYF.

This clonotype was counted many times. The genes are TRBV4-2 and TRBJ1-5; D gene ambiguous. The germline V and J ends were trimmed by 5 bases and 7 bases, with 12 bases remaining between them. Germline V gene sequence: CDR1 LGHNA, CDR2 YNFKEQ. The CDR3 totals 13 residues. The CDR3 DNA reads TGTGCCAGCAGCTCTACGGGAGGCCAGCCCCAGCATTTT. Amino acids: CASSSTGGQPQHF.

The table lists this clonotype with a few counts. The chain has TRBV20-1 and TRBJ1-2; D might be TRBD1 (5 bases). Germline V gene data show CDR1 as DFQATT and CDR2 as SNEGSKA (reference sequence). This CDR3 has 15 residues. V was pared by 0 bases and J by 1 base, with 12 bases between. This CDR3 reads CSARDQGSYNYGYTF. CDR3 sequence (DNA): TGCAGTGCTAGAGATCAGGGCAGTTATAACTATGGCTACACCTTC.

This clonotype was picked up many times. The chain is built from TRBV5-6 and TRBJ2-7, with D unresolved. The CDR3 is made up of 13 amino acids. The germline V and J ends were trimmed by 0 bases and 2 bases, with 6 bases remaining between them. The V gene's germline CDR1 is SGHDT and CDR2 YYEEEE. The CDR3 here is CASSLVAAYEQYF. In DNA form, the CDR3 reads TGTGCCAGCAGCTTGGTAGCAGCCTACGAGCAGTACTTC.

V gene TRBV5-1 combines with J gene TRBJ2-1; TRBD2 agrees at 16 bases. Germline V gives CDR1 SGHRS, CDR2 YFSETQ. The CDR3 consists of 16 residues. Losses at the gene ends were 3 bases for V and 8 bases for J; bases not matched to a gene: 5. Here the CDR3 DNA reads TGCGCCAGCAGCTCCGGGACTAGCGGGGGGGACGATGAGCAGTTCTTC. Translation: CASSSGTSGGDDEQFF. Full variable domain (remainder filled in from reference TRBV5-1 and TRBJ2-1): KAGVTQTPRYLIKTRGQQVTLSCSPISGHRSVSWYQQTPGQGLQFLFEYFSETQRNKGNFPGRFSGRQFSNSRSEMNVSTLELGDSALYLCASSSGTSGGDDEQFFGPGTRLTVL.

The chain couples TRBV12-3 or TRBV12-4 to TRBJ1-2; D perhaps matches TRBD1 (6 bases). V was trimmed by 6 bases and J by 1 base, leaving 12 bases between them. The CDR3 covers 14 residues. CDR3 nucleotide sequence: TGTGCCAGCAGACATTCAGGGGTTAACTATGGCTACACCTTC. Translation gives CASRHSGVNYGYTF.

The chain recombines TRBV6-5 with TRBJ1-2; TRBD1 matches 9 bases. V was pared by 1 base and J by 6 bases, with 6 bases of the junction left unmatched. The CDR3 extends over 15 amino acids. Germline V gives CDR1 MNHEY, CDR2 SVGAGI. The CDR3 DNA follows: TGTGCCAGCAGTTACTTTCGGGACAGGGCTAATGGCTACACCTTC. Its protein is CASSYFRDRANGYTF.

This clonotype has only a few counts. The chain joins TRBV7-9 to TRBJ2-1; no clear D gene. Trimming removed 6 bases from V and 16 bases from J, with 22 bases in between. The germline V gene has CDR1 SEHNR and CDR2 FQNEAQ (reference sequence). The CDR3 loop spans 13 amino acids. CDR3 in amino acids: CASSSTSTNSHFF. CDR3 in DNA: TGTGCCAGCAGTTCAACCTCGACGAATTCTCACTTCTTC.

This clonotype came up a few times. CDR3 region: CASRSLNYGYTF. Here the CDR3 DNA reads TGCGCCAGCAGGTCATTGAACTATGGCTACACCTTC. This sequence joins TRBV5-1 and TRBJ1-2; no firm D call. The V gene's germline CDR1 is SGHRS and CDR2 YFSETQ. The germline V and J ends were trimmed by 5 bases and 2 bases, with 7 bases remaining between them. The CDR3 is 12 amino acids.